The 19 T cell receptor beta chains listed next were all sequenced from one sample in a study of long-term antiretroviral therapy in people with HIV. Researchers report immunoSEQ v3.0 was run at survey level. Sequenced by immunoSEQ multiplex PCR; TCRdb stores in-frame clones only, minus some. The table records 30,000 to 40,000 clones, roughly 80% of them present only once. Sequencing was performed on unsorted PBMCs, taken 1.5 years after starting antiretroviral therapy. These receptors came from a man younger than 30 with HIV.

This clone came up a few times. CDR3: CASSWATGGAGELFF. The CDR3 bases are TGTGCCAGCAGTTGGGCTACAGGGGGAGCCGGGGAGCTGTTTTTT. The chain has TRBV6-5 and TRBJ2-2, with 8 positions matching TRBD1. With 4 bases clipped from V and 6 bases from J, the junction kept 7 bases outside the gene matches. Germline values: CDR1 MNHEY, CDR2 SVGAGI. This CDR3 region has 15 residues.

The chain has TRBV27 and TRBJ2-7; 11 nucleotides align to TRBD2. The CDR3 covers 15 residues. In germline, CDR1 is MNHEY, CDR2 SMNVEV (reference sequence). Trimming at V came to 4 bases and at J to 5 bases, leaving 7 bases not matched to a gene. CDR3 DNA: TGTGCCAGCAGTTCGCTAGCGGGAGGAGGCCACGAGCAGTACTTC. Translating it yields CASSSLAGGGHEQYF.

CDR3 nucleotides: TGTGCCAGCAGCTTGGGACAGGTGGAGAGCACTGAAGCTTTCTTT. It specifies CASSLGQVESTEAFF. The chain uses TRBV5-4 and TRBJ1-1, with D possibly being TRBD1 (6 bases). In germline, CDR1 is SGHNT, CDR2 YYREEE (reference sequence). This CDR3 is built from 15 residues. Trimming removed 0 bases at V and 4 bases at J, with 13 bases between. Full variable domain (outside the CDR3, taken from reference TRBV5-4 and TRBJ1-1): ETGVTQSPTHLIKTRGQQVTLRCSSQSGHNTVSWYQQALGQGPQFIFQYYREEENGRGNFPPRFSGLQFPNYSSELNVNALELDDSALYLCASSLGQVESTEAFFGQGTRLTVV.

V is TRBV5-3 and J is TRBJ1-2; no reliable D call. TRBV5-3 is known as an ORF, though its function is uncertain. The CDR3 is 14 residues long. The V end was cut by 8 bases, the J end by 0 bases, with 14 bases between. CDR3 sequence reads: CASLKRGSNYGYTF. CDR3 nucleotide sequence: TGTGCCAGTTTAAAACGGGGTTCTAACTATGGCTACACCTTC.

In DNA, the CDR3 is TGTGCCAGCAGCTTCCACGCGGTAATGAATGAGCAGTTCTTC. Its translation: CASSFHAVMNEQFF. The chain carries TRBV27 and TRBJ2-1; D ambiguous. CDR1 is MNHEY and CDR2 is SMNVEV in the germline V gene (reference sequence). The CDR3 covers 14 residues. V was cut by 6 bases and J by 7 bases, with 16 bases left in between.

V gene TRBV6-4 combines with J gene TRBJ1-5, with 10 bases matching TRBD1. Germline V gene lookup returns CDR1 MRHNA and CDR2 SNTAGT. This CDR3 is 14 amino acids long. V dropped 10 bases and J dropped 3; count of bases not matched to a gene: 6. CDR3 in amino acids: CATLDRGHNQPQHF. CDR3 nucleotide sequence: TGTGCCACCCTAGACAGGGGGCACAATCAGCCCCAGCATTTT.

The chain is built from TRBV19 and TRBJ1-5; maybe TRBD1 (5 bases). The V gene lost 5 bases and the J gene lost 2 bases, with 13 bases spanning the gap. Per the germline V gene, CDR1 is LNHDA and CDR2 is SQIVND (reference sequence). CDR3 length: 15 residues. As DNA, the CDR3 is TGTGCCAGTAGTCCAATGACGGGGGGCAATCAGCCCCAGCATTTT. Protein sequence: CASSPMTGGNQPQHF.

V gene TRBV5-4 combines with J gene TRBJ1-2, with TRBD1 matching 7 bases. CDR3 length: 13 residues. Germline V CDR1 and CDR2: SGHNT, YYREEE (reference sequence). Trimming cost V 6 bases and J 7 bases; bases outside gene matches: 9. CDR3 protein: CASTTDRAGGYTF. CDR3 bases: TGTGCCAGCACCACCGACAGGGCGGGTGGCTACACCTTC.

The chain couples TRBV28 to TRBJ1-1, with D maybe TRBD1 (5 bases). The V and J ends lost 4 bases and 4 bases respectively, with 13 bases between them. Germline-derived CDR1 and CDR2 are MDHEN and SYDVKM. The CDR3 runs to 14 residues. DNA of the CDR3: TGTGCCAGCAGTTACCCTCGGGGGAGCACTGAAGCTTTCTTT. This encodes CASSYPRGSTEAFF.

On this clone: As the CDR3 is not closed by the conserved phenylalanine or tryptophan, this likely results from a read error. Because the CDR3's place on the DNA is in doubt, the DNA is left out and the CDR3 is given as listed by TCRdb. V is TRBV6-5 and J is TRBJ1-2. Both ends counted, the CDR3 spans 11 residues. From germline, CDR1 is MNHEY and CDR2 SVGAGI. The chain's CDR3 is CASSSGYRDQV.

This chain joins TRBV25-1 and TRBJ2-7; the match to TRBD1 covers 7 bases. This CDR3 has 13 residues. Germline CDR1 reads MGHDK; CDR2 reads SYGVNS. The trim removed 6 bases at V and 4 bases at J, leaving 6 bases unmatched. CDR3 sequence: CASSNTGVYEQYF. In DNA, the CDR3 is TGTGCCAGCAGCAATACAGGGGTTTACGAGCAGTACTTC.

The chain is built from TRBV27 and TRBJ2-7; TRBD1 is a possible D gene (6 bases). In germline, CDR1 is MNHEY, CDR2 SMNVEV (reference sequence). This CDR3 contains 14 residues. Trimming cost V 3 bases and J 4 bases, with 13 bases left between them. The chain's CDR3 is CASSLTGYLYEQYF. The CDR3 DNA sequence: TGTGCCAGCAGTTTGACAGGTTATCTATACGAGCAGTACTTC.

The chain employs TRBV7-9 and TRBJ1-4, with a tentative D call TRBD1 (6 bases). CDR3 size: 14 residues. V gave up 5 bases and J gave up 2 bases, with 9 bases separating them. The germline V gene has CDR1 SEHNR and CDR2 FQNEAQ (reference sequence). The CDR3 bases are TGTGCCAGCAGCAGAACAGGGACTAATGAAAAACTGTTTTTT. This translates into CASSRTGTNEKLFF.

The chain combines TRBV19 with TRBJ2-4, with TRBD2 identical over 7 bases. The CDR3 sequence is 15 residues long. V lost 6 bases to trimming and J lost 3 bases; unmatched junction nucleotides: 8. Germline assignment: CDR1 LNHDA and CDR2 SQIVND (reference sequence). The CDR3 DNA is TGTGCCAGTAGCCGGTGGGAGGGCGGCAAAAACATTCAGTACTTC. It codes for CASSRWEGGKNIQYF.

The chain joins TRBV10-1 to TRBJ2-7, with 7 positions matching TRBD1. The CDR3 covers 12 residues. Germline CDR1 and CDR2: WNHNN and SYGVQD (reference sequence). The ends lost 6 bases at V and 11 bases at J; junction bases unmatched: 10. CDR3 in amino acids: CASRWGQSKKYF. Here the CDR3 DNA reads TGCGCCAGCAGATGGGGACAGTCGAAGAAGTACTTC.

In the case of this clone: The sample contains more than one DNA sequence encoding this CDR3. V is TRBV11-2 and J is TRBJ2-7; no clear D gene. The CDR3 length is 13 residues. From germline, CDR1 is SGHAT and CDR2 FQNNGV. The V gene lost 1 base and the J gene lost 2 bases, with 6 bases spanning the gap. CDR3 in DNA: TGTGCCAGCAGCTTAGGGGCCGCCTACGAGCAGTACTTC. This gives the protein CASSLGAAYEQYF. Full variable domain (remainder filled in from reference TRBV11-2 and TRBJ2-7): EAGVAQSPRYKIIEKRQSVAFWCNPISGHATLYWYQQILGQGPKLLIQFQNNGVVDDSQLPKDRFSAERLKGVDSTLKIQPAKLEDSAVYLCASSLGAAYEQYFGPGTRLTVT.

The chain links TRBV27 to TRBJ1-1; D unclear. CDR3 size: 15 residues. Germline-derived CDR1 and CDR2 are MNHEY and SMNVEV (reference sequence). V lost 1 base and J 2 bases, leaving 11 bases between the germline ends. The CDR3 DNA sequence: TGTGCCAGCAGTTTATTCGCCGGGCATAACACTGAAGCTTTCTTT. Translation gives CASSLFAGHNTEAFF.

The V call is TRBV28, the J call TRBJ2-3; TRBD2 aligns across 7 bases. Germline CDR1 MDHEN, CDR2 SYDVKM. With V trimmed by 8 bases and J by 4 bases, 12 bases remained unmatched. This CDR3 has 15 amino acids. The CDR3 sequence is CASADTWGGADTQYF. The CDR3 nucleotides read TGTGCCAGCGCAGATACTTGGGGGGGTGCAGATACGCAGTATTTT.

The chain employs TRBV2 and TRBJ2-1; TRBD2 matches at 13 bases. V shed 4 bases and J 2 bases; nucleotides not matched to a gene: 2. The germline V gene has CDR1 SNHLY and CDR2 FYNNEI. This CDR3 is built from 16 residues. In DNA form, the CDR3 reads TGTGCCAGCAGTGGGGGACTAGCGGGGACCTACAATGAGCAGTTCTTC. Translated: CASSGGLAGTYNEQFF.